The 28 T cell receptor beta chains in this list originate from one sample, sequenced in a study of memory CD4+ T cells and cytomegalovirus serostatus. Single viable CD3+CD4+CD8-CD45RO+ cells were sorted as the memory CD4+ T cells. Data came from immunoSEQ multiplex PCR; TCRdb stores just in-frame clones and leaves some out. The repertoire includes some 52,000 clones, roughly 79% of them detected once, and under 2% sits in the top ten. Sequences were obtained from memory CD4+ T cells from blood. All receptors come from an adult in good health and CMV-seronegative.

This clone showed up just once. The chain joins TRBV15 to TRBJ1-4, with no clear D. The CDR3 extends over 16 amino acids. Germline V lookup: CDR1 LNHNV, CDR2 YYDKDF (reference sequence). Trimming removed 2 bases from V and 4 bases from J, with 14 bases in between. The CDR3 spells CATSRSRNVNNEKLFF. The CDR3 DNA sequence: TGTGCCACCAGCAGATCCCGTAATGTGAATAATGAAAAACTGTTTTTT.

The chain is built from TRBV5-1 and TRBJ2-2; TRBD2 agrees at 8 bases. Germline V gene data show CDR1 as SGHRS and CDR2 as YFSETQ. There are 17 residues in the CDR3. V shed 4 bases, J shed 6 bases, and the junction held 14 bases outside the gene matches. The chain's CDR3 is CASSTPSGLDFSGELFF. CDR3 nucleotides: TGCGCCAGCAGCACTCCATCGGGACTAGACTTCTCCGGGGAGCTGTTTTTT.

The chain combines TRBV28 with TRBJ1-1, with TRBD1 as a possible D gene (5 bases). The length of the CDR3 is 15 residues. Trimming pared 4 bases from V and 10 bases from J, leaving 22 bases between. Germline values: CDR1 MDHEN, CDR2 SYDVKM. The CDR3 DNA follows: TGTGCCAGCAGTTCCTACACCGGGACCCTCAAAAGAGCTTTCTTT. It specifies CASSSYTGTLKRAFF.

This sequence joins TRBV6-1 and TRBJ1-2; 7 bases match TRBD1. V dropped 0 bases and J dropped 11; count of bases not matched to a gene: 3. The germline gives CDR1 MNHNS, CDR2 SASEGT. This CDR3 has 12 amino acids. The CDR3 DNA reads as TGTGCCAGCAGTGAAGCCCAGGGGGGTTACACCTTC. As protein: CASSEAQGGYTF.

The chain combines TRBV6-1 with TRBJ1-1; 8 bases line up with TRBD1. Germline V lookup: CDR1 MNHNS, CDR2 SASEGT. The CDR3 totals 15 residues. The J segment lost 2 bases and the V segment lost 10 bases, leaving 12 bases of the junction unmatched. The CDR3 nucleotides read TGTGCCACTTCTCGTACAGGGGGGGGAAACACTGAAGCTTTCTTT. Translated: CATSRTGGGNTEAFF.

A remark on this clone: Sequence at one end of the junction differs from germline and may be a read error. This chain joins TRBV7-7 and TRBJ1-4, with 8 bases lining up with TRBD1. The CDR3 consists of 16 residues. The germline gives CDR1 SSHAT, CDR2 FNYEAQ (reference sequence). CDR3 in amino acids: CASSLGRETGVEKLFF. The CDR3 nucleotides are TGTGCTAGCAGCTTAGGCCGGGAGACAGGGGTGGAAAAACTGTTTTTT.

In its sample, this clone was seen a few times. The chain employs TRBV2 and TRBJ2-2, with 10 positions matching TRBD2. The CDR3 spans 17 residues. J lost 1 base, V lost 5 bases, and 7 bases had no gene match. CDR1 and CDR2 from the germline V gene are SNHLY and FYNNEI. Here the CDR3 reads CASSLGLAAMNTGELFF. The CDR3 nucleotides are TGTGCCAGCAGTTTAGGACTAGCGGCCATGAACACCGGGGAGCTGTTTTTT.

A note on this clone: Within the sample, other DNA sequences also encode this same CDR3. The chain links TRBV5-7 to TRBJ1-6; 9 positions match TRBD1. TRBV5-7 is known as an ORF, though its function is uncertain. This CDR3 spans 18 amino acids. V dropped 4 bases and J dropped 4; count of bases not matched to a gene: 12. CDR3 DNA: TGTGCCAGCAGCAGCCTGGACAGGGGAGGGGCATATAATTCACCCCTCCACTTT. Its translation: CASSSLDRGGAYNSPLHF.

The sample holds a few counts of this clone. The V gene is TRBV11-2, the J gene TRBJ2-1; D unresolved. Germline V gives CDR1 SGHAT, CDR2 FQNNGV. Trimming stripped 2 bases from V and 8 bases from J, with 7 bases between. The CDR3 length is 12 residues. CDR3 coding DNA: TGTGCCAGCAGCTTATCTATCCATGAGCAGTTCTTC. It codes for CASSLSIHEQFF.

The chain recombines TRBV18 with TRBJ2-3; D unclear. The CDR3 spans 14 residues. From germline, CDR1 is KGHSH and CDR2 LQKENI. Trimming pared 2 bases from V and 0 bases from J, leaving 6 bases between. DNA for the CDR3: TGTGCCAGCTCACCATGGGGAAGCACAGATACGCAGTATTTT. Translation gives CASSPWGSTDTQYF.

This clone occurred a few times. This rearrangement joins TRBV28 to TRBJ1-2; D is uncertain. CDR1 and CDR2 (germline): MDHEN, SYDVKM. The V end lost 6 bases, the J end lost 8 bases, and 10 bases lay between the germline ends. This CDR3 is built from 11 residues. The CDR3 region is CASSSTWGYTF. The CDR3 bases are TGTGCCAGCAGCTCGACCTGGGGCTACACCTTC.

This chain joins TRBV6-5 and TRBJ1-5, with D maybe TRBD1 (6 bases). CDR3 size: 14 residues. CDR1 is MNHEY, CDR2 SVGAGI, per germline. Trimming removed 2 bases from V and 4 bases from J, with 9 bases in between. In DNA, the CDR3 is TGTGCCAGCAGTTACAACAGGGATAATCAGCCCCAGCATTTT. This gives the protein CASSYNRDNQPQHF.

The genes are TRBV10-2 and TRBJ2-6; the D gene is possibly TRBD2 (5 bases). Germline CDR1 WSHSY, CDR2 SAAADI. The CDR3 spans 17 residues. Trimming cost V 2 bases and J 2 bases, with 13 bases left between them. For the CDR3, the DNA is TGCGCCAGCAGTGAGCCGGGAACCGGAGCTGGGGCCAACGTCCTGACTTTC. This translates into CASSEPGTGAGANVLTF.

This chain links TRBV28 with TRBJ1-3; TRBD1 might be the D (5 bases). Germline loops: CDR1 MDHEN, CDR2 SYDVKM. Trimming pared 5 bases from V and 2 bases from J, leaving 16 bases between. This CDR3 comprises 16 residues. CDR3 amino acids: CASSAPGGGAGNTIYF. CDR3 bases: TGTGCCAGCAGTGCCCCCGGGGGGGGAGCTGGAAACACCATATATTTT.

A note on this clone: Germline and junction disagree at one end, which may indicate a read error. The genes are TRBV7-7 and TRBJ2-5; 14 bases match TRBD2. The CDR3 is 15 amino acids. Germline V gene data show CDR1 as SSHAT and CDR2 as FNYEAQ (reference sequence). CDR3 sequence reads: CASSLGLAGVSTQYF. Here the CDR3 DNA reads TGTGCTAGCAGCTTGGGACTAGCGGGAGTCTCTACCCAGTACTTC.

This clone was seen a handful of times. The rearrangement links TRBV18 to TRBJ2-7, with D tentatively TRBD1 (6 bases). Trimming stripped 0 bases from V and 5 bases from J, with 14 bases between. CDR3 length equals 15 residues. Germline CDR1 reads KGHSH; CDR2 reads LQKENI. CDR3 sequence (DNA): TGTGCCAGCTCACCACCGAGTCTAGGGACAAACGAGCAGTACTTC. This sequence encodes CASSPPSLGTNEQYF.

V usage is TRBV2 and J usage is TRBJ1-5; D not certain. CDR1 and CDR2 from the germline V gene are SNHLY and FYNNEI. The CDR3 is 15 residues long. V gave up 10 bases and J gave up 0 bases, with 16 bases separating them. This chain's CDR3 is CATRFRASSNQPQHF. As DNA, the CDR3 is TGTGCCACCCGTTTTCGGGCGAGTAGCAATCAGCCCCAGCATTTT.

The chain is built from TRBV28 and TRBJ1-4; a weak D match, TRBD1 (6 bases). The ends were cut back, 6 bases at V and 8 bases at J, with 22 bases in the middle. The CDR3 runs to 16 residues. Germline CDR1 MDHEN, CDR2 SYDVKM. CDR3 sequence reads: CASSHRGQGGSEKLFF. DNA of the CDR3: TGTGCCAGCAGCCACCGAGGGCAAGGGGGAAGCGAAAAACTGTTTTTT.

The CDR3 reads CASSREYSGLNTEAFF. CDR3 sequence (DNA): TGTGCCAGCAGCCGCGAGTACTCAGGGCTGAACACTGAAGCTTTCTTT. The chain couples TRBV7-8 to TRBJ1-1; D possibly corresponds to TRBD1 (5 bases). V lost 5 bases, J lost 0 bases, and 16 bases lay in between. Germline V CDR1 and CDR2: SGHVS, FQNEAQ. The CDR3 consists of 16 residues.

Here the CDR3 DNA reads TGTGCCAGCAGACCTCACGACAGGGACGGCGGGGAGCTGTTTTTT. It codes for CASRPHDRDGGELFF. The J gene is TRBJ2-2, the V gene TRBV6-4; TRBD1 agrees at 7 bases. This CDR3 is built from 15 residues. V shed 6 bases, J shed 7 bases, and the junction held 11 bases outside the gene matches. Germline V gene sequence: CDR1 MRHNA, CDR2 SNTAGT.

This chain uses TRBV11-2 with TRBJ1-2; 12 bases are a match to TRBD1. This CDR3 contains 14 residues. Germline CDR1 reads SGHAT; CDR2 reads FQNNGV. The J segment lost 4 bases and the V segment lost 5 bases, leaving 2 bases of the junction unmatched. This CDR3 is CASSGTGGGYGYTF. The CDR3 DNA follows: TGTGCCAGCAGCGGGACAGGGGGCGGCTATGGCTACACCTTC.

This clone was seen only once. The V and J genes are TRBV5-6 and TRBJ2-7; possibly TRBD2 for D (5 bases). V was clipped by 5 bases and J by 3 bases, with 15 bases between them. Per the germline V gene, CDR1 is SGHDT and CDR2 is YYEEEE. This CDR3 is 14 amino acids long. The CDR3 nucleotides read TGTGCCAGCAGACCCCGAGGGCGCCTCTACGAGCAGTACTTC. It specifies CASRPRGRLYEQYF.

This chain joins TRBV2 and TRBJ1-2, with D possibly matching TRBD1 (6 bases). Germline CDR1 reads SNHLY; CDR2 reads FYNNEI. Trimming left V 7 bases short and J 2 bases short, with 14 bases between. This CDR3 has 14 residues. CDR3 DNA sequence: TGTGCCAGCACCGGGCAGGGGAGGAACTATGGCTACACCTTC. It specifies CASTGQGRNYGYTF.

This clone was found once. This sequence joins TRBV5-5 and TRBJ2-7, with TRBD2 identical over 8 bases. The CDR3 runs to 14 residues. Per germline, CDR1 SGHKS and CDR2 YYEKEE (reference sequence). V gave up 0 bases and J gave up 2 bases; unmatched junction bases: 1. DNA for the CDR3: TGTGCCAGCAGCTTGGCCGGGGGGGCCTACGAGCAGTACTTC. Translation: CASSLAGGAYEQYF.

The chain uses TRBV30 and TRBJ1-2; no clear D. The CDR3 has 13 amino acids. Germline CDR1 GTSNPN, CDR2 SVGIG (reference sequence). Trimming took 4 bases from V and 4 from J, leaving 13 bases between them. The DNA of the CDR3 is TGTGCCTGGACCCGAGGAGGCAGCTATGGCTACACCTTC. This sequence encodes CAWTRGGSYGYTF.

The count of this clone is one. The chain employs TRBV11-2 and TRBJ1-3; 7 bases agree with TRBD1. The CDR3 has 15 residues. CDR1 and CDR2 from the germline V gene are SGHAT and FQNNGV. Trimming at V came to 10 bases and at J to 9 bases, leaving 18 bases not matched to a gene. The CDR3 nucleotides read TGTGCCACGGAATTGGGACAGAACCTTCCGGGCACCATATATTTT. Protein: CATELGQNLPGTIYF.

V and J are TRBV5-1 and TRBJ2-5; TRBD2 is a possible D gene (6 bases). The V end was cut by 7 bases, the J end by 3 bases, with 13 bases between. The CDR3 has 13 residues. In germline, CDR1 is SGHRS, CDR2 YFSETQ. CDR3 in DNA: TGCGCCAGCGGACCGGGAGAGAAAGAGACCCAGTACTTC. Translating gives CASGPGEKETQYF. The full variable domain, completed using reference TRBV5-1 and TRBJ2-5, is KAGVTQTPRYLIKTRGQQVTLSCSPISGHRSVSWYQQTPGQGLQFLFEYFSETQRNKGNFPGRFSGRQFSNSRSEMNVSTLELGDSALYLCASGPGEKETQYFGPGTRLLVL.

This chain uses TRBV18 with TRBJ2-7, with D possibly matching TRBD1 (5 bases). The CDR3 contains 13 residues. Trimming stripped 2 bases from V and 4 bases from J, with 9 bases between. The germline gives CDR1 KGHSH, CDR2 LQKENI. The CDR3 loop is CASSPKGKYEQYF. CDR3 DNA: TGTGCCAGCTCACCAAAGGGGAAATACGAGCAGTACTTC.